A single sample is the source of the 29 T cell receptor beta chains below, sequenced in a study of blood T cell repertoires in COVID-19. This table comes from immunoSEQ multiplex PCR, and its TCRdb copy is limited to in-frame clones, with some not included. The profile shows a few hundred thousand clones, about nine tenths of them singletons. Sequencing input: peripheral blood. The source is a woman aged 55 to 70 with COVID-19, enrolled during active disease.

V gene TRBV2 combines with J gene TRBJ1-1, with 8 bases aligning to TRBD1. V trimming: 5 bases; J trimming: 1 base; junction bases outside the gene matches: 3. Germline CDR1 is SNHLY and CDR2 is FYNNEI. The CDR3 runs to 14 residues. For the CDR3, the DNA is TGTGCCAGCAGTAGGACAGGGTGGAACACTGAAGCTTTCTTT. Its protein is CASSRTGWNTEAFF.

CDR3 nucleotide sequence: TGCGCCAGCAGCCAAGAATGGCAGGTTGGTGGAAACACCATATATTTT. This encodes CASSQEWQVGGNTIYF. The chain employs TRBV4-1 and TRBJ1-3; D remains ambiguous. V was shortened by 0 bases and J by 3 bases, with 12 bases between the two germline ends. CDR1 and CDR2 (germline): MGHRA, YSYEKL. CDR3 length equals 16 residues.

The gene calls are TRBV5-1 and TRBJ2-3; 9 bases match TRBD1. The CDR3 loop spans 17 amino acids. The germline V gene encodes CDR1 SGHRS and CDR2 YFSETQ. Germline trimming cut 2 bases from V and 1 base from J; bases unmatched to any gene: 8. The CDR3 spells CASSFRGTGGGTDTQYF. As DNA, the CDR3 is TGCGCCAGCAGCTTTCGAGGAACAGGGGGCGGCACAGATACGCAGTATTTT.

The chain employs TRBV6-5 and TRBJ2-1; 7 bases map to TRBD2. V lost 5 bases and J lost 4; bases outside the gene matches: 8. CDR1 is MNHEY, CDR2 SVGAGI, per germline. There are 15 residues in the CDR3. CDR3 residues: CASSPPGLRYNEQFF. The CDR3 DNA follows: TGTGCCAGCAGTCCGCCGGGACTACGTTACAATGAGCAGTTCTTC.

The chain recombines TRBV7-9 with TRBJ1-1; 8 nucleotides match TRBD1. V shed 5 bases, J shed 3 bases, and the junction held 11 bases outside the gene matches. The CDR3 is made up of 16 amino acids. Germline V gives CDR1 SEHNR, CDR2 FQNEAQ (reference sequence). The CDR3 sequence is CASSPGFDRGDTEAFF. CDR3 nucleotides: TGTGCCAGCAGCCCCGGCTTTGACAGGGGAGACACTGAAGCTTTCTTT.

Here the CDR3 reads CASSPSGVGSPLHF. The CDR3 DNA is TGTGCCAGCTCACCTAGCGGAGTCGGGTCACCCCTCCACTTT. The chain recombines TRBV18 with TRBJ1-6, with no clear D. The CDR3 consists of 14 residues. CDR1 and CDR2 from the germline V gene are KGHSH and LQKENI. The germline V and J ends were trimmed by 3 bases and 10 bases, with 13 bases remaining between them.

CDR3: CATSRVAGGYTGELFF. The CDR3 region has the DNA TGTGCCACCAGCAGAGTAGCGGGGGGTTACACCGGGGAGCTGTTTTTT. The chain combines TRBV15 with TRBJ2-2; 10 bases map to TRBD2. V was clipped by 1 base and J by 3 bases; unmatched bases: 2. Per germline, CDR1 LNHNV and CDR2 YYDKDF (reference sequence). The CDR3 has 16 amino acids.

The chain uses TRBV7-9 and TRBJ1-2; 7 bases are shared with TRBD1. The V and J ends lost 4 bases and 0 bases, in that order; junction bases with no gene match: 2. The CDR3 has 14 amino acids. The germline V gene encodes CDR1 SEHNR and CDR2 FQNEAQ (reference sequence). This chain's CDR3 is CASSSGQANYGYTF. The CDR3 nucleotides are TGTGCCAGCAGCTCTGGACAGGCTAACTATGGCTACACCTTC.

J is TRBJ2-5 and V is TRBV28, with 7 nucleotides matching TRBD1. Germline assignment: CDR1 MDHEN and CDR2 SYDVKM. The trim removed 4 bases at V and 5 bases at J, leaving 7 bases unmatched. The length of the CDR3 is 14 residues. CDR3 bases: TGTGCCAGCAGTTCCGACAGGGTTTTGGAGACCCAGTACTTC. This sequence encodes CASSSDRVLETQYF.

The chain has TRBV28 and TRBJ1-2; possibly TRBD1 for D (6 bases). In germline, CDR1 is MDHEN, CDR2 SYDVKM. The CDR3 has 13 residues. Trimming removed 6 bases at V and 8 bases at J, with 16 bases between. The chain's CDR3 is CASRPQGIDGYTF. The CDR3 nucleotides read TGTGCCAGCAGACCACAGGGTATTGACGGCTACACCTTC.

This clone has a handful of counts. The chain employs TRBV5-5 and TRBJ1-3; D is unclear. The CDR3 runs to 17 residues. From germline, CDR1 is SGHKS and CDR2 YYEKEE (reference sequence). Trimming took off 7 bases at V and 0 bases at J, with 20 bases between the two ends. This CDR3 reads CASPGNPLSYSGNTIYF. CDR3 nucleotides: TGTGCCAGCCCCGGGAACCCATTATCGTACTCTGGAAACACCATATATTTT.

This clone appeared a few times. The CDR3 DNA is TGCGCCAGCAGCACGGGACAGGGAGTCTATCAGCCCCAGCATTTT. It translates to CASSTGQGVYQPQHF. The rearrangement links TRBV5-1 to TRBJ1-5; 9 nucleotides align to TRBD1. The CDR3 has 15 amino acids. V dropped 4 bases and J dropped 5; count of bases not matched to a gene: 7. Germline CDR1 reads SGHRS; CDR2 reads YFSETQ.

For the CDR3, the DNA is TGTGCCAGCAGCTTACTCTTCTACGAGCAGTACTTC. Amino acids: CASSLLFYEQYF. The chain has TRBV7-9 and TRBJ2-7; D is ambiguous. Per the germline V gene, CDR1 is SEHNR and CDR2 is FQNEAQ (reference sequence). The CDR3 is 12 amino acids. Trimming pared 2 bases from V and 3 bases from J, leaving 5 bases between.

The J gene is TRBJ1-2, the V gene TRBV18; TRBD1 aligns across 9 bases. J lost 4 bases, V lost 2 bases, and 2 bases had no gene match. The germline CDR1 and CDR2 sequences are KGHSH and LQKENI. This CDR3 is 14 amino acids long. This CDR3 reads CASSPTGGGYGYTF. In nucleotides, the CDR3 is TGTGCCAGCTCACCAACAGGGGGCGGCTATGGCTACACCTTC.

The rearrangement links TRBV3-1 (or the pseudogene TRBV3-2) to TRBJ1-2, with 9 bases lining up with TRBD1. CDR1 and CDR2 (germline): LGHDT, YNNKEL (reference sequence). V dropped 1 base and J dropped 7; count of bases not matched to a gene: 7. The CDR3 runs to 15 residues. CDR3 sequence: CASSQGNRGLGGYTF. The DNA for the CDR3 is TGTGCCAGCAGCCAAGGGAACAGGGGGCTTGGTGGCTACACCTTC.

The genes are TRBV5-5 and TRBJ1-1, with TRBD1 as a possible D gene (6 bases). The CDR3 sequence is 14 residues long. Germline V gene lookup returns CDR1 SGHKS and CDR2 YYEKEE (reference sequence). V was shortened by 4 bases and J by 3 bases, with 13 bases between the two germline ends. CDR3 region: CASSPWNRDTEAFF. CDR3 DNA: TGTGCCAGCAGCCCCTGGAACAGGGACACTGAAGCTTTCTTT.

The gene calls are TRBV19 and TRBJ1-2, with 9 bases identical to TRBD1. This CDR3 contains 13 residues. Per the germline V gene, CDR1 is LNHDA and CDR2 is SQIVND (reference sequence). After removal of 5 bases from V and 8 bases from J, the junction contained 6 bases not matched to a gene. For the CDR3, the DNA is TGTGCCAGTAGTTGGGGACAGGGATCGGGCTACACCTTC. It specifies CASSWGQGSGYTF.

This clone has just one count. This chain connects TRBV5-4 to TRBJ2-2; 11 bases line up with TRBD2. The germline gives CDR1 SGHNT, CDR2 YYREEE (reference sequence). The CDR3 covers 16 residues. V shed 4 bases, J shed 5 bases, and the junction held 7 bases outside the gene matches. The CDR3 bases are TGTGCCAGCAGCAGCTTAGCGGGGGGGATGACCGGGGAGCTGTTTTTT. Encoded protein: CASSSLAGGMTGELFF.

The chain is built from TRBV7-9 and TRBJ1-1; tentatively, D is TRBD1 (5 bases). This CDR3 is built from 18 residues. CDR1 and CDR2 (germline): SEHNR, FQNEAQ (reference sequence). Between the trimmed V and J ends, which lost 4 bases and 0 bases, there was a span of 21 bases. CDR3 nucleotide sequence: TGTGCCAGCAGCTCGCGGCTAGGTGAGGAGGGGATGAACACTGAAGCTTTCTTT. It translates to CASSSRLGEEGMNTEAFF.

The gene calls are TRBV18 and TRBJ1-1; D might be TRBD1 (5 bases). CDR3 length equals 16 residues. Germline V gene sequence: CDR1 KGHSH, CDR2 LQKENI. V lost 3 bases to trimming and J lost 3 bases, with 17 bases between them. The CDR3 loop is CASSPDRRTGDTEAFF. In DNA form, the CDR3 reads TGTGCCAGCTCACCCGATCGGCGAACGGGGGACACTGAAGCTTTCTTT.

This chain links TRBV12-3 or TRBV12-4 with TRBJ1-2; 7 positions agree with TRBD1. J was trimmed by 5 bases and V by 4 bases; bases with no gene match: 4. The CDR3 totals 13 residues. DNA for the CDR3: TGTGCCAGCAGTTATGACAGGGAGTATGGCTACACCTTC. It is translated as CASSYDREYGYTF.

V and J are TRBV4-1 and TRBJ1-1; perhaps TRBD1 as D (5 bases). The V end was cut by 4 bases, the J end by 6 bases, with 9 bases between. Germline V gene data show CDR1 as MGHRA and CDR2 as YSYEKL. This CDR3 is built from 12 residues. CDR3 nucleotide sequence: TGCGCCAGCAGCCCCGCGGGGGCTGAAGCTTTCTTT. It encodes CASSPAGAEAFF.

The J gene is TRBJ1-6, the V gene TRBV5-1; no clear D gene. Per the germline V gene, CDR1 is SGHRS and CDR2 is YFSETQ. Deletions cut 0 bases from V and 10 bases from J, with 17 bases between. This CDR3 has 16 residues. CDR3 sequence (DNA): TGCGCCAGCAGCTTGGGTCCGGGAAAGGTGGGCTCACCCCTCCACTTT. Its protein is CASSLGPGKVGSPLHF.

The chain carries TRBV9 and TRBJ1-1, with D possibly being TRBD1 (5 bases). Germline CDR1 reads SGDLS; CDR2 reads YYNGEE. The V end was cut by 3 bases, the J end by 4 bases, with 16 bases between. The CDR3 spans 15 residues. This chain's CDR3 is CASSASRVTTTEAFF. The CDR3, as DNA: TGTGCCAGCAGCGCCTCCAGGGTAACCACCACTGAAGCTTTCTTT.

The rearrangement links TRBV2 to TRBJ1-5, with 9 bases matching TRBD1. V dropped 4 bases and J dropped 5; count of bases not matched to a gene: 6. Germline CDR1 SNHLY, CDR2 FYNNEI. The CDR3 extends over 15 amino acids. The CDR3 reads CASSGGQGKDQPQHF. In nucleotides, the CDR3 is TGTGCCAGCAGTGGAGGACAGGGGAAGGATCAGCCCCAGCATTTT.

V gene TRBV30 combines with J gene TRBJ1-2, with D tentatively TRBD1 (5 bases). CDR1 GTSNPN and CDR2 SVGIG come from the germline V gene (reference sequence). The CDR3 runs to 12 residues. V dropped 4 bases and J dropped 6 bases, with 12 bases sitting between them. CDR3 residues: CAWNGGKNGYTF. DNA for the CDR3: TGTGCCTGGAACGGGGGGAAGAATGGCTACACCTTC. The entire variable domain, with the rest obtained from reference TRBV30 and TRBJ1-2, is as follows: SQTIHQWPATLVQPVGSPLSLECTVEGTSNPNLYWYRQAAGRGLQLLFYSVGIGQISSEVPQNLSASRPQDRQFILSSKKLLLSDSGFYLCAWNGGKNGYTFGSGTRLTVV.

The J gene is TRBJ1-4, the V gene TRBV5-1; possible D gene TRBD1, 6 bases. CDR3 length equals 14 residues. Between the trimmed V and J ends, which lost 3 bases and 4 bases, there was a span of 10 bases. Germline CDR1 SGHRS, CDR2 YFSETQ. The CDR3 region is CASSSGTRNEKLFF. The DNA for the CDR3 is TGCGCCAGCAGCTCCGGGACACGTAATGAAAAACTGTTTTTT.

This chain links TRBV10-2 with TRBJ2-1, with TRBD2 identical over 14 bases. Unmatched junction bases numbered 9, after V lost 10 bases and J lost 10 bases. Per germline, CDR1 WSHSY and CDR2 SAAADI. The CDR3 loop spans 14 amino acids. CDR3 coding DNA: TGCGCCACCAGACTAGCGGGGGGGGGAGGGGAGCAGTTCTTC. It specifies CATRLAGGGGEQFF.

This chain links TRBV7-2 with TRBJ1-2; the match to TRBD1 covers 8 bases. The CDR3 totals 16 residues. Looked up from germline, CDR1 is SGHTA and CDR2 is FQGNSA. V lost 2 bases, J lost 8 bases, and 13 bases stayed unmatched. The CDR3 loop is CASSLTRGQGARGYTF. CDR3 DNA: TGTGCCAGCAGCTTAACGCGGGGGCAGGGGGCGAGAGGCTACACCTTC.